A selection of T cell receptor beta chains follows, all from one sample in a study of CD8 T cells in ankylosing spondylitis. MiXCR was run by TCRdb on the 5' RACE reads, yielding one entry per CDR3 protein. The table lists about 150,000 distinct CDR3 sequences, around 45% of them singletons. Specimen: synovial fluid, either unsorted or a sorted T cell fraction (not recorded which). All receptors come from a male donor with ankylosing spondylitis. CDR3s include the opening cysteine and the closing phenylalanine or tryptophan. The D gene is left open where the match is weak. Size tells how often a clone was seen (once, few, many) or the class of an expanded clone, and some rows leave it out.

DNA,CDR3,length,size,D,V,J
TGTGCCAGCAGCTACGTAACGGGACAGGGGGAAAACACTGAAGCTTTCTTT,CASSYVTGQGENTEAFF,17,-,TRBD1,TRBV7-9,TRBJ1-1
TGTGCCAGCAGTTTGGTCAGGGCCTCTAACGAGCAGTACTTC,CASSLVRASNEQYF,14,few,-,TRBV28,TRBJ2-7
TGTGCCAGCAGCGCAACTTATGGCTACACCTTC,CASSATYGYTF,11,-,-,TRBV9,TRBJ1-2
TGCGCCAGCAGCCAAGGGACAGGGTATGGCTACACCTTC,CASSQGTGYGYTF,13,few,TRBD1,TRBV5-1,TRBJ1-2
TGCGCCAGCAGCCAAGATGGCACCCAAGAGACCCAGTACTTC,CASSQDGTQETQYF,14,-,-,TRBV4-1,TRBJ2-5
TGTGCCAGCAGTTTACTACTAACCCCGATCAATGAGCAGTTCTTC,CASSLLLTPINEQFF,15,few,-,TRBV28,TRBJ2-1
TGTGCCAGCAGTTTCCCCTTTACCTCGAAGTCCTACAATGAGCAGTTCTTC,CASSFPFTSKSYNEQFF,17,few,-,TRBV12-3/TRBV12-4,TRBJ2-1
TGTGCCAGCAGTTATATGGGGACCCAGTACTTC,CASSYMGTQYF,11,few,-,TRBV12-3/TRBV12-4,TRBJ2-5
TGTGCCAGCAGCTTAGCGTCCGACTCACCGACCGGGGAGCTGTTTTTT,CASSLASDSPTGELFF,16,few,-,TRBV11-2,TRBJ2-2
TGTGCCTGGAGGGATCCGGGACTTGAAGCTTTCTTT,CAWRDPGLEAFF,12,few,-,TRBV30,TRBJ1-1
TGCAGCGTTGAAGATATGTGGCTCTTCACAGATACGCAGTATTTT,CSVEDMWLFTDTQYF,15,-,-,TRBV29-1,TRBJ2-3
TGTGCCAGCAGCTTTATACCCTACGAGCAGTACTTC,CASSFIPYEQYF,12,-,-,TRBV7-8,TRBJ2-7
TGTGCCAGCAGCAAGGGGAGACCGCGATTCCCGACGGATGATAGGGAGCAGTACTTC,CASSKGRPRFPTDDREQYF,19,-,-,TRBV21-1,TRBJ2-7
TGCAGCGTTCACTCCGGGACAGTGGACGGCTACACCTTC,CSVHSGTVDGYTF,13,-,TRBD1,TRBV29-1,TRBJ1-2
TGCAGCGTTGGACTAGCGGGAGGAGACTACAATGAGCAGTTCTTC,CSVGLAGGDYNEQFF,15,few,TRBD2,TRBV29-1,TRBJ2-1
TGTGCCAGCAGCCTCCCGGGACAGGGGGTCGGCGGGGAGCTGTTTTTT,CASSLPGQGVGGELFF,16,few,TRBD1,TRBV12-3/TRBV12-4,TRBJ2-2
TGCGCCAGCAGCTTGGGCTACTTCTACGAGCAGTACTTC,CASSLGYFYEQYF,13,-,-,TRBV5-1,TRBJ2-7
TGTGCCATCAGTGAGGCGGCGAGAGGTTTTTCGACCGGGGAGCTGTTTTTT,CAISEAARGFSTGELFF,17,-,-,TRBV10-3,TRBJ2-2
TGTGCCAGCAGCTTAGGCGGATGGGGCGGGGATTCACCCCTCCACTTT,CASSLGGWGGDSPLHF,16,-,-,TRBV7-8,TRBJ1-6
TGTGCCAGCAAGCCCGGACAGGGGACGTCAGATACGCAGTATTTT,CASKPGQGTSDTQYF,15,-,TRBD1,TRBV12-3/TRBV12-4,TRBJ2-3
TGTGCCAGCAGCCACAGGACCGGGGAGCTGTTTTTT,CASSHRTGELFF,12,-,-,TRBV12-3/TRBV12-4,TRBJ2-2
TGCAGTGCCCCGCAACTAGCACCTGTCGAAGATACGCAGTATTTT,CSAPQLAPVEDTQYF,15,once,-,TRBV20-1,TRBJ2-3
TGCGCCAGCAGCCCCTTTAGTTCCGGGTACTACGAGCAGTACTTC,CASSPFSSGYYEQYF,15,-,-,TRBV5-1,TRBJ2-7
TGTGCCAGCAGTCCCGCGGGCCGCTATGGCTACACCTTC,CASSPAGRYGYTF,13,few,-,TRBV28,TRBJ1-2
TGTGCCACCAGCAGAGTGTCTGAAGGGCCTCACTCCTACGAGCAGTACTTC,CATSRVSEGPHSYEQYF,17,few,-,TRBV15,TRBJ2-7
TGCGCCAGCAGCCTCCCCCGGGACGGAAACTATGGCTACACCTTC,CASSLPRDGNYGYTF,15,few,-,TRBV4-1,TRBJ1-2
TGCGCCAGCAGGGACCTGAACACCGGGGAGCTGTTTTTT,CASRDLNTGELFF,13,many,-,TRBV10-2,TRBJ2-2
TGTGCCAGCAGCTTCGGGACTAGTGACGAGCAGTTCTTC,CASSFGTSDEQFF,13,-,TRBD2,TRBV7-9,TRBJ2-1
TGCAGTGCTAGAGTATTGGCGGGAGTTATGAACGAGCAGTACTTC,CSARVLAGVMNEQYF,15,-,TRBD2,TRBV20-1,TRBJ2-7
TGTGCCAGCAGTGAGAGTATAGCGGGGGCCACAGATACGCAGTATTTT,CASSESIAGATDTQYF,16,-,TRBD2,TRBV6-4,TRBJ2-3
TGTGCCAGCAGTTTATGGCGTTGGAGCTACGAGCAGTACTTC,CASSLWRWSYEQYF,14,-,-,TRBV28,TRBJ2-7
TGTGCCAGCAGCCGGACGGTGGCGGGAGGCACAGATACGCAGTATTTT,CASSRTVAGGTDTQYF,16,-,TRBD2,TRBV4-2,TRBJ2-3
TGTGCCAGCAGCCAAAAGAAGGTTTGGGCGGGAGAGCTCACCGGGGAGCTGTTTTTT,CASSQKKVWAGELTGELFF,19,-,TRBD2,TRBV4-2,TRBJ2-2
TGTGCCAGCAAGGGACAGGGCTACAATGAGCAGTTCTTC,CASKGQGYNEQFF,13,few,TRBD1,TRBV25-1,TRBJ2-1
TGTGCCACCAGCAGAGATCGAACTTCGGGTTCACCCCTCCACTTT,CATSRDRTSGSPLHF,15,many,-,TRBV15,TRBJ1-6
TGCGCCAGCAGCTTGCCGGGGGAGCTACCCCCCACCGGGGAGCTGTTTTTT,CASSLPGELPPTGELFF,17,-,-,TRBV5-1,TRBJ2-2
TGTGCCAGCAGTGCCTCCGGGACCCTACAAACGAATGAGCAGTTCTTC,CASSASGTLQTNEQFF,16,-,-,TRBV28,TRBJ2-1
TGTGCCAGCAGCTTATGGATTGGCCTCCAGGGTACTGAAGCTTTCTTT,CASSLWIGLQGTEAFF,16,-,-,TRBV11-2,TRBJ1-1
TGTGCCAGCAGTTTAACAGGGGGCTCCTACGAGCAGTACTTC,CASSLTGGSYEQYF,14,-,TRBD1,TRBV28,TRBJ2-7
TGTGCCACCAGTGATGGGGGCGAGCAGTACTTC,CATSDGGEQYF,11,-,-,TRBV24-1,TRBJ2-7
TGTGCCAGCAGCCAAACTAGAGGACGCTACGAGCAGTACTTC,CASSQTRGRYEQYF,14,-,-,TRBV11-2,TRBJ2-7
TGCGCCAGCATCCCAGAGGGGAACACTGAAGCTTTCTTT,CASIPEGNTEAFF,13,once,-,TRBV5-1,TRBJ1-1
TGTGCCAGCAGCCTACGAATGGGACCCTACAATGAGCAGTTCTTC,CASSLRMGPYNEQFF,15,few,-,TRBV28,TRBJ2-1
TGTGCCACCAAGGACAGGGGTTGCGCTCAGCCCCAGCATTTT,CATKDRGCAQPQHF,14,few,TRBD1,TRBV15,TRBJ1-5
TGCAGCGTTACCCTGATGCAGAGCACTGAAGCGGTCTTT,CSVTLMQSTEAVF,13,-,-,TRBV29-1,TRBJ1-1
TGTGCCAGCAGTGACACAGCCCACACCGGGGAGCTGTTTTTT,CASSDTAHTGELFF,14,-,-,TRBV6-4,TRBJ2-2
TGTGCCAGCAGCTTCCCGGGGGGGGCAATTGGCACAGATACGCAGTATTTT,CASSFPGGAIGTDTQYF,17,few,TRBD2,TRBV7-8,TRBJ2-3
TGTGCCAGCAGCTCTAGCGCCGACTCCTACGAGCAGTACTTC,CASSSSADSYEQYF,14,-,-,TRBV7-9,TRBJ2-7
TGCGCCAGCAGCTCAGATAGGGGGCAATCGAACACCGGGGAGCTGTTTTTT,CASSSDRGQSNTGELFF,17,-,TRBD1,TRBV4-1,TRBJ2-2
TGTGCCAGCAGGGATCCGGGACAGGGGGCTTTCTTT,CASRDPGQGAFF,12,once,TRBD1,TRBV12-3/TRBV12-4,TRBJ1-1
TGTGCCAGCAGCCCGGAAACACCCGGGACAGGGTTCTTGTTCTACAATGAGCAGTTCTTC,CASSPETPGTGFLFYNEQFF,20,-,TRBD1,TRBV3-1,TRBJ2-1
TGCAGTGCGCCTGACCCGACCCGCACAGATACGCAGTATTTT,CSAPDPTRTDTQYF,14,few,-,TRBV20-1,TRBJ2-3
TGTGCCAGCAGCCTAATCGGGCCCACCGGGGAGCTGTTTTTT,CASSLIGPTGELFF,14,-,-,TRBV12-3/TRBV12-4,TRBJ2-2
TGTGCCAGCAGTGGACAGGGGGCTGTGCAGTACTTC,CASSGQGAVQYF,12,-,TRBD1,TRBV7-9,TRBJ2-7
TGTGCCAGCAGTTTTTCGTGGGTTTATTCTACCTATGGCTACACCTTC,CASSFSWVYSTYGYTF,16,once,-,TRBV12-3/TRBV12-4,TRBJ1-2
TGTGCCAGCAGGGCATTGACAGGGGCGAGCCCCTATAATTCACCCCTCCACTTT,CASRALTGASPYNSPLHF,18,few,TRBD1,TRBV28,TRBJ1-6
TGCGCCAGCCGCACAACTAGGGACAGGGGAACAGATACGCAGTATTTT,CASRTTRDRGTDTQYF,16,few,TRBD1,TRBV4-1,TRBJ2-3
TGTGCCAGCAGCTTTAGCGGGGGGTCCGACTACGAGCAGTACTTC,CASSFSGGSDYEQYF,15,few,TRBD2,TRBV11-2,TRBJ2-7
TGTGCCGTAGCCAGGGGCGGAGCACCCTACAATGAGCAGTTCTTC,CAVARGGAPYNEQFF,15,-,-,TRBV6-2/TRBV6-3,TRBJ2-1